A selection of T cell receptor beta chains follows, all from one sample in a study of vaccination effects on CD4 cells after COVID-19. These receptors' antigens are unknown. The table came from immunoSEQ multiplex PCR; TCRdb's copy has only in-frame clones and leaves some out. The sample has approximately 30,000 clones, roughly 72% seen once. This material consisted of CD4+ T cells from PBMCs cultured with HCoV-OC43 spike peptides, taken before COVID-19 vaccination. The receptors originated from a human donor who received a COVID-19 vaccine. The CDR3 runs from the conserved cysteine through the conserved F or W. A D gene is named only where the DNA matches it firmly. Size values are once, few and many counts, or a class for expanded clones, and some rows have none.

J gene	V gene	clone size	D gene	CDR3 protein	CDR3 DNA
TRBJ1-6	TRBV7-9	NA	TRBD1	CASSPPGQANSPLHF	TGTGCCAGCAGCCCCCCGGGACAGGCTAATTCACCCCTCCACTTT
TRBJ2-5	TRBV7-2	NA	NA	CASSLVPGRVQETQYF	TGTGCCAGCAGCTTAGTCCCCGGGCGGGTCCAAGAGACCCAGTACTTC
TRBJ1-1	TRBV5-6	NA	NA	CASSPPTGTEAFF	TGTGCCAGCAGCCCCCCCACCGGGACTGAAGCTTTCTTT
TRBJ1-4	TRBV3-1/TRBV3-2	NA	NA	CASSSGLRTNEKLFF	TGTGCCAGCAGCTCCGGCCTCCGAACTAATGAAAAACTGTTTTTT
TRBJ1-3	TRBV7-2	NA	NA	CASSLVPGQNGNTIYF	TGTGCCAGCAGCTTAGTCCCAGGTCAGAATGGAAACACCATATATTTT
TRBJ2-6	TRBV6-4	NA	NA	CASSDSFSVSGANVLTF	TGTGCCAGCAGTGACTCTTTTAGCGTCTCTGGGGCCAACGTCCTGACTTTC
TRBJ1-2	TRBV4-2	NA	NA	CASSQDIRGDYGYTF	TGTGCCAGCAGCCAAGATATTCGGGGAGACTATGGCTACACCTTC
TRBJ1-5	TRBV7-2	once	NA	CASTSGTQPQHF	TGTGCCAGCACCTCAGGTACCCAGCCCCAGCATTTT
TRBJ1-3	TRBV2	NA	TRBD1	CASTPQGAANTIYF	TGTGCCAGCACTCCCCAGGGGGCGGCGAACACCATATATTTT
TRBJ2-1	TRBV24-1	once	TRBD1	CATSDLIHGTGGYNEQFF	TGTGCCACCAGTGATCTGATTCACGGGACAGGGGGCTACAATGAGCAGTTCTTC
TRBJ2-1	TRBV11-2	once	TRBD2	CASSPATSGLHNEQFF	TGTGCCAGCAGCCCGGCGACTAGCGGGCTACACAATGAGCAGTTCTTC
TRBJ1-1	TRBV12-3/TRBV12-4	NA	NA	CASTPDGNTEAFF	TGTGCCAGCACTCCGGACGGAAACACTGAAGCTTTCTTT
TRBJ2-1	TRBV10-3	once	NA	CAISDLTGAGSYNEQFF	TGTGCCATCAGTGATCTAACAGGGGCGGGGTCCTACAATGAGCAGTTCTTC
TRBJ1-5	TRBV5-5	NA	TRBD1	CASSEITGGNQPQHF	TGTGCCAGCAGTGAAATAACAGGGGGCAATCAGCCCCAGCATTTT
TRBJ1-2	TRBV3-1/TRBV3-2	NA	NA	CASSQDLTGISYGYTF	TGTGCCAGCAGCCAAGATCTAACAGGGATCAGTTATGGCTACACCTTC
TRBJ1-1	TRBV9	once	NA	CASSVVRGKSNTEAFF	TGTGCCAGCAGCGTAGTGCGGGGAAAGTCGAACACTGAAGCTTTCTTT
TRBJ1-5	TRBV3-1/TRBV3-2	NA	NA	CASSQDPYVGNQPQHF	TGTGCCAGCAGCCAAGATCCGTATGTGGGAAATCAGCCCCAGCATTTT
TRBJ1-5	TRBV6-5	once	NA	CASSYSRNSNQPQHF	TGTGCCAGCAGTTACAGTCGAAATAGCAATCAGCCCCAGCATTTT
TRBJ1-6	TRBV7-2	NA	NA	CASSSRRGNSPLHF	TGTGCCAGCAGCTCCCGCCGGGGTAATTCACCCCTCCACTTT
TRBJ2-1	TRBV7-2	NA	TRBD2	CASSLGSGSSYNEQFF	TGTGCCAGCAGCTTGGGGAGCGGGAGTTCCTACAATGAGCAGTTCTTC
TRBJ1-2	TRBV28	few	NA	CASSPPGLSAEGYYTF	TGTGCCAGCAGTCCCCCCGGTTTATCCGCTGAAGGGTACTACACCTTC
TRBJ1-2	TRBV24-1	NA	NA	CATPTTGRYGYTF	TGTGCCACCCCCACCACAGGGCGCTATGGCTACACCTTC
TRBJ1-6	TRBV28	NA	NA	CASSYLQGNSPLHF	TGTGCCAGCAGTTATTTACAAGGCAATTCACCCCTCCACTTT
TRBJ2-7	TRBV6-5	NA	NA	CASSYSGSSYEQYF	TGTGCCAGCAGTTACTCAGGCAGCTCCTACGAGCAGTACTTC
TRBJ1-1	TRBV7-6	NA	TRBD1	CASSLEGGMNTEAFF	TGTGCCAGCAGCTTAGAAGGGGGCATGAACACTGAAGCTTTCTTT
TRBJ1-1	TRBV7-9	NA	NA	CASSLEGHGVEAFF	TGTGCCAGCAGCTTAGAGGGGCATGGGGTGGAAGCTTTCTTT
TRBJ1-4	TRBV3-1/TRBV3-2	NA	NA	CASSQGDILLEKLFF	TGTGCCAGCAGCCAAGGGGACATACTTCTTGAAAAACTGTTTTTT
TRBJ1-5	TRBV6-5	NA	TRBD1	CASSLQGNQPQHF	TGTGCCAGCAGTTTACAGGGGAATCAGCCCCAGCATTTT
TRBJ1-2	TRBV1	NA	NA	CTSSRTLGNGYTF	TGCACCAGCAGCCGGACCCTGGGAAATGGCTACACCTTC
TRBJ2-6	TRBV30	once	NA	CAWSVLGSGANVLTF	TGTGCCTGGAGTGTACTGGGCTCTGGGGCCAACGTCCTGACTTTC
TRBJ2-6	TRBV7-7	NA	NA	CASSFGGSLSGANVLTF	TGTGCTAGCAGCTTTGGGGGGTCCCTCTCTGGGGCCAACGTCCTGACTTTC
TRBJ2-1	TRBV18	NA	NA	CASSPPGADYNEQFF	TGTGCCAGCTCACCCCCTGGGGCGGATTACAATGAGCAGTTCTTC
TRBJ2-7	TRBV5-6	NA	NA	CASSLVGGGDEQYF	TGTGCCAGCAGCTTGGTTGGGGGTGGGGACGAGCAGTACTTC
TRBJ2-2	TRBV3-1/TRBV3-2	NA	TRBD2	CASSSRLAGKGAGELFF	TGTGCCAGCAGTAGCCGACTAGCGGGGAAGGGAGCCGGGGAGCTGTTTTTT
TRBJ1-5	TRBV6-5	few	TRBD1	CASSFGRGVGPQHF	TGTGCCAGCAGTTTCGGCAGGGGGGTAGGGCCCCAGCATTTT
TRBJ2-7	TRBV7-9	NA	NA	CASSLSWAEQYF	TGTGCCAGCAGCTTAAGCTGGGCCGAGCAGTACTTC
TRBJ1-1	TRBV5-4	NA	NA	CASRGGERDTEAFF	TGTGCCAGCAGGGGTGGGGAACGGGACACTGAAGCTTTCTTT
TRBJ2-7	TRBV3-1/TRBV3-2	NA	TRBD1	CASSQAGTGLEYEQYF	TGTGCCAGCAGCCAAGCCGGGACAGGGTTGGAGTACGAGCAGTACTTC
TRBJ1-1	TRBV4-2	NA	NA	CASTPRTDSYTEAFF	TGTGCCAGCACCCCCCGGACGGACAGTTACACTGAAGCTTTCTTT
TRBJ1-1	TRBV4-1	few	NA	CASSQDPTGSGAFF	TGCGCCAGCAGCCAAGATCCTACAGGTTCTGGAGCTTTCTTT
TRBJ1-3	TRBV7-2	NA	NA	CASSLNQGGTGNTIYF	TGTGCCAGCAGCTTAAATCAGGGAGGGACAGGAAACACCATATATTTT
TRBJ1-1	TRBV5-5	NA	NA	CASSFEVMNTEAFF	TGTGCCAGCAGCTTCGAGGTCATGAACACTGAAGCTTTCTTT
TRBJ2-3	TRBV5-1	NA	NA	CASSLDPGRGDTQYF	TGCGCCAGCAGCTTGGATCCAGGCCGGGGAGATACGCAGTATTTT
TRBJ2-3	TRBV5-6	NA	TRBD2	CASSSPGLARRTDTQYF	TGTGCCAGCAGCTCACCGGGACTAGCGAGACGCACAGATACGCAGTATTTT